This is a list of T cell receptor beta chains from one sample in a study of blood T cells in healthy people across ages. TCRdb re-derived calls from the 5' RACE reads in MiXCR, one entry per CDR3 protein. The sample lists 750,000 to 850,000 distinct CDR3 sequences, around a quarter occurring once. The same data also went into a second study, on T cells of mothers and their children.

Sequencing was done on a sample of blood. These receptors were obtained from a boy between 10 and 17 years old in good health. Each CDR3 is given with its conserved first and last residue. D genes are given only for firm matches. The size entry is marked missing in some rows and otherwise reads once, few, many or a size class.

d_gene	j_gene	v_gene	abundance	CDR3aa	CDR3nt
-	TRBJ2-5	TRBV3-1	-	CASSQDHPTGAEETQYF	TGTGCCAGCAGCCAAGACCACCCCACGGGGGCTGAGGAGACCCAGTACTTC
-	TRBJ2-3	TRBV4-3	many	CASSQDLGSPADTQYF	TGCGCCAGCAGCCAAGATTTAGGGTCCCCCGCAGATACGCAGTATTTT
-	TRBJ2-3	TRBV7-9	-	CASSSIGQTADTQYF	TGTGCCAGCAGCTCCATTGGACAGACAGCAGATACGCAGTATTTT
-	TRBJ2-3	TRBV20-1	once	CSAHPPASTDTQYF	TGCAGTGCCCATCCACCAGCGAGCACAGATACGCAGTATTTT
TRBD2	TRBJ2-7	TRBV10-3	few	CAISERGTSGYEQYF	TGTGCCATCAGTGAGCGAGGGACTAGCGGGTACGAGCAGTACTTC
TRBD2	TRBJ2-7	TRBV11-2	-	CASSLTSGVSYEQYF	TGTGCCAGCAGCTTGACTAGCGGTGTCTCCTACGAGCAGTACTTC
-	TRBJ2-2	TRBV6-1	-	CASSAGIGDWHTGELFF	TGTGCCAGCAGTGCGGGGATTGGGGATTGGCATACCGGGGAGCTGTTTTTT
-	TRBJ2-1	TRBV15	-	CATSTRGWYNEQFF	TGTGCCACCAGCACTAGGGGCTGGTACAATGAGCAGTTCTTC
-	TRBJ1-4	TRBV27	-	CASRGPSNEKLFF	TGTGCCTCCCGTGGGCCGTCTAATGAAAAACTGTTTTTT
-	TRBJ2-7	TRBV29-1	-	CSVEFAGVSSYEQYF	TGCAGCGTTGAGTTTGCCGGGGTGAGCTCCTACGAGCAGTACTTC
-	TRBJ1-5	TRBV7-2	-	CASSNQRDQPQHF	TGTGCCAGCAGCAATCAGCGGGACCAGCCCCAGCATTTT
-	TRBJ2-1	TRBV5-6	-	CASSWDARGEQFF	TGTGCCAGCAGCTGGGACGCCCGGGGCGAGCAGTTCTTC
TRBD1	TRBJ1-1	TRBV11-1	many	CASSPDRGPNTEAFF	TGTGCCAGCAGCCCGGACAGGGGGCCTAACACTGAAGCTTTCTTT
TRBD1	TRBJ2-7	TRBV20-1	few	CSAGTDSYEQYF	TGCAGTGCGGGGACAGACTCCTACGAGCAGTACTTC
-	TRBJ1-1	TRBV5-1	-	CASSLGTHTEAFF	TGCGCCAGCAGCTTGGGTACGCACACTGAAGCTTTCTTT
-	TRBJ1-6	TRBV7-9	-	CASSLGGSGSPLHF	TGTGCCAGCAGCTTAGGGGGGAGCGGGTCACCCCTCCACTTT
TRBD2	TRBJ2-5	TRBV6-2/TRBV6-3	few	CASSWTSAQETQYF	TGTGCCAGCAGTTGGACTAGCGCCCAAGAGACCCAGTACTTC
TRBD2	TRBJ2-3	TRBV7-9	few	CASSLMRTSAKKADTQYF	TGTGCCAGCAGCCTGATGCGGACTAGCGCAAAAAAGGCAGATACGCAGTATTTT
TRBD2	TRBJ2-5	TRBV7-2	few	CASSHPPGLAGVEETQYF	TGTGCCAGCAGCCATCCGCCGGGACTAGCGGGGGTAGAGGAGACCCAGTACTTC
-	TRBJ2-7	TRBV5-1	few	CASSFGKGMYYEQYF	TGCGCCAGCAGCTTTGGGAAGGGAATGTACTACGAGCAGTACTTC
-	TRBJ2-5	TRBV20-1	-	CSAGGTGKETQYF	TGCAGTGCCGGCGGGACGGGAAAAGAGACCCAGTACTTC
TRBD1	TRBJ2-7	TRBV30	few	CAWSGGQGREQYF	TGTGCCTGGAGTGGAGGACAGGGGAGGGAGCAGTACTTC
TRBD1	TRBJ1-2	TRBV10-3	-	CAISESGQSNYGYTF	TGTGCCATCAGTGAGTCGGGACAGTCTAACTATGGCTACACCTTC
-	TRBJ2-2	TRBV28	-	CASRGTRAYLFF	TGTGCCAGCAGGGGGACGAGGGCCTACCTGTTTTTT
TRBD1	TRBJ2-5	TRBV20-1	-	CSARRDSKETQYF	TGCAGTGCTAGAAGGGACAGTAAAGAGACCCAGTACTTC
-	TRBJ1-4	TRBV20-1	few	CSARRPLNEKLFF	TGCAGTGCTAGAAGACCGCTTAATGAAAAACTGTTTTTT
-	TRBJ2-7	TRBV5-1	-	CASSFYRDPSSYEQYF	TGCGCCAGCAGCTTTTACCGGGACCCGAGCTCCTACGAGCAGTACTTC
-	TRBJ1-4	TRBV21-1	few	CASSPPWWGSTNEKLFF	TGTGCCAGCAGCCCACCCTGGTGGGGGTCGACTAATGAAAAACTGTTTTTT
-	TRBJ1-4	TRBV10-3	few	CAISESGEKLFF	TGTGCCATCAGTGAGTCGGGTGAAAAACTGTTTTTT
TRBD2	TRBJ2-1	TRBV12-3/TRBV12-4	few	CASSFPGLESDEQFF	TGTGCCAGCAGCTTTCCGGGACTAGAGAGCGATGAGCAGTTCTTC
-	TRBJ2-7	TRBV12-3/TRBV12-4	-	CASRSDSYEQCF	TGTGCCAGCAGATCGGACAGCTACGAGCAGTGCTTC
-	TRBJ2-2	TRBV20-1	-	CSGKSASGELFF	TGCAGTGGGAAGTCGGCTAGCGGGGAGCTGTTTTTT
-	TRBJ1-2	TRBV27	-	CASRPRVVSGYTF	TGTGCCAGCAGGCCCAGGGTTGTATCTGGCTACACCTTC
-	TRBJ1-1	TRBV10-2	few	CASSDLTEAFF	TGCGCCAGCAGTGACCTCACTGAAGCTTTCTTT
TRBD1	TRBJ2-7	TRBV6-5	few	CASSRGTGDEQYF	TGTGCCAGCAGCCGAGGGACAGGGGACGAGCAGTACTTC
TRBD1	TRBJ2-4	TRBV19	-	CVAGTGKNIQYF	TGTGTAGCCGGGACAGGAAAAAACATTCAGTACTTC
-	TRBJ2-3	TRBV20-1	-	CSAISGFKGPPDTQYF	TGCAGTGCTATTTCCGGGTTTAAAGGCCCCCCAGATACGCAGTATTTT
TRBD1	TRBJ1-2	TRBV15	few	CATSTGQGYYGYTF	TGTGCCACCAGCACCGGACAGGGATACTATGGCTACACCTTC
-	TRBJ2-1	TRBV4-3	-	CASSQDVTRRGRNNEQFF	TGCGCCAGCAGCCAAGATGTTACTAGAAGGGGGAGGAACAATGAGCAGTTCTTC
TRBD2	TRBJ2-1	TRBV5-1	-	CASSFRLAGPYNEQFF	TGCGCCAGCAGCTTTAGACTAGCGGGGCCCTACAATGAGCAGTTCTTC
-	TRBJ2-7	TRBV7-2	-	CASSLAQTSYEQYF	TGTGCCAGCAGCTTAGCGCAGACCTCCTACGAGCAGTACTTC
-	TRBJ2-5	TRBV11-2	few	CASSQRASTETQYF	TGTGCCAGCAGCCAGAGGGCTAGCACGGAGACCCAGTACTTC
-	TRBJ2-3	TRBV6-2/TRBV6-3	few	CASSYATTDTQYF	TGTGCCAGCAGTTACGCAACCACAGATACGCAGTATTTT
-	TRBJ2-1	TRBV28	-	CASSGSLSPGEQFF	TGTGCCAGCAGCGGGAGTCTCTCCCCGGGGGAGCAGTTCTTC
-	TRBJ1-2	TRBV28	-	CASSPLRGTGYGYTF	TGTGCCAGCAGTCCCTTACGGGGAACTGGCTATGGCTACACCTTC
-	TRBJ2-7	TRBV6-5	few	CASRRTAVTYEQYF	TGTGCCAGCAGGAGGACAGCAGTTACCTACGAGCAGTACTTC
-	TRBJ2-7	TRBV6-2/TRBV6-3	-	CASETAGHEQYF	TGTGCCAGCGAGACGGCAGGGCACGAGCAGTACTTC
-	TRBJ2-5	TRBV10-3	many	CAISESWGRGTPETQYF	TGTGCCATCAGTGAGTCCTGGGGCAGGGGAACCCCAGAGACCCAGTACTTC
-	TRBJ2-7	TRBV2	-	CASSESPGLNYEQYF	TGTGCCAGCAGTGAATCGCCGGGACTGAACTACGAGCAGTACTTC
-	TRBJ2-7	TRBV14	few	CASSRGGATYEQYF	TGTGCCAGCAGCAGGGGCGGCGCTACCTACGAGCAGTACTTC
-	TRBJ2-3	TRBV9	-	CASSVRGDTDTQYF	TGTGCCAGCAGCGTAAGGGGGGACACAGATACGCAGTATTTT
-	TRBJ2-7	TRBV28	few	CASSLSPGRLSYEQYF	TGTGCCAGCAGCCTGAGTCCGGGGCGGCTCTCCTACGAGCAGTACTTC
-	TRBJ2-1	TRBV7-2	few	CASSLTLFRADPQFF	TGTGCCAGCAGCTTGACCCTTTTTCGGGCGGACCCCCAGTTCTTC